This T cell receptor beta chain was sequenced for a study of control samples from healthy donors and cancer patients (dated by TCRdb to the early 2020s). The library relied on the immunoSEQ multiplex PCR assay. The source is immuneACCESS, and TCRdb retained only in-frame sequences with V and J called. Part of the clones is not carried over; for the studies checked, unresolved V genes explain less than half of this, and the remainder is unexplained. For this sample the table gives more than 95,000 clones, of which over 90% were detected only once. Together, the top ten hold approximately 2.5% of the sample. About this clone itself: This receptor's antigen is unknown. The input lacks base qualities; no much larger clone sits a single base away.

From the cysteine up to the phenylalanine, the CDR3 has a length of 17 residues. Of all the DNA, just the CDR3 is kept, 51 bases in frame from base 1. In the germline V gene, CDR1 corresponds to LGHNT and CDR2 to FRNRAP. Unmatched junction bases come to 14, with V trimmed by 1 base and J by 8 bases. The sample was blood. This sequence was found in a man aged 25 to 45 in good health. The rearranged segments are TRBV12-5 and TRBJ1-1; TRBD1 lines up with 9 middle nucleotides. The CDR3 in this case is CASGLEVVRDRVSEAFF. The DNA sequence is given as TGTGCTAGTGGTTTGGAGGTGGTCCGGGACAGGGTGTCAGAAGCTTTCTTT.